This T cell receptor beta chain stems from a study of CD8+CD57+ T cells in acquired aplastic anemia. The sample holds a few counts of this clonotype. CDR3 and TCR beta VDJ profiling relied on genomic DNA as the template. From the reads, TCRdb called clonotypes with MiXCR, one entry per CDR3 protein. The table lists 200,000 to 250,000 distinct CDR3 sequences, over 60% of them singletons. The TCR originated in a human donor in good health. The sequenced material came from sorted CD4+, CD8+, or CD8+CD57+ T cells (not recorded which) from PBMCs.

CDR3 amino acids: CSVEPPGRPTKQYF. DNA for the CDR3: TGCAGCGTTGAACCTCCCGGGAGGCCTACGAAGCAGTACTTC. The chain carries TRBV29-1 and TRBJ2-7, with 7 nucleotides matching TRBD2. The junction had 12 bases not matched to a gene; V was cut back by 2 bases and J by 8 bases. This CDR3 spans 14 amino acids. The germline V gene encodes CDR1 SQVTM and CDR2 ANQGSEA.